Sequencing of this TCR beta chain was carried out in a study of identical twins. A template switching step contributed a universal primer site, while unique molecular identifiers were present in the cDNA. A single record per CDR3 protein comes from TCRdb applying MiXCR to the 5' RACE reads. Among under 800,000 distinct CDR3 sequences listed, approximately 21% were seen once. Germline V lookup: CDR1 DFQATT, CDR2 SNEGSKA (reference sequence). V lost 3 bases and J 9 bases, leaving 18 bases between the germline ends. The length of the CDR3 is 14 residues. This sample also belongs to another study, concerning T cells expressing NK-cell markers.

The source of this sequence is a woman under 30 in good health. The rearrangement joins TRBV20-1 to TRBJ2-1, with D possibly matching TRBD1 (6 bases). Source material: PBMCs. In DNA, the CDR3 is TGCAGTGCTAGGGGGAGACAGGCGATTAGTGAGCAGTTCTTC. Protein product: CSARGRQAISEQFF.